The rows below give T cell receptor beta chains drawn from one sample of a study of shared clonotypes between healthy human individuals. Libraries were prepared by immunoSEQ multiplex PCR; TCRdb keeps only in-frame clonotypes and omits some of them. The table has some 1,600,000 clones, about 98% seen once; the top ten hold roughly 0.45%. Sequenced sample: naive CD4+ T cells sorted from blood. These TCRs come from a man aged 30 to 45 in good health. Each CDR3 is given with its conserved first and last residue. The order of the fields is D gene, V gene, J gene, clone size, CDR3 DNA, CDR3 protein. A D gene is named only where the DNA matches it firmly. Some rows mark clone size as missing; the rest say once, few, many or name a class of expanded clone.

>-|TRBV5-8|TRBJ2-7|-
TGTGCCAGCAGCGGGCGTCTAAGGAGCTCCTACGAGCAGTACTTC
CASSGRLRSSYEQYF
>-|TRBV12-5|TRBJ1-1|-
TGTGCTAGTGGTTTGGTGGTGGGCCTCCCGGGACACTTCATGAACACTGAAGCTTTCTTT
CASGLVVGLPGHFMNTEAFF
>-|TRBV11-2|TRBJ1-2|-
TGTGCCAGCAGCTTAGATGGCCTATATGGCTACACCTTC
CASSLDGLYGYTF
>-|TRBV7-6|TRBJ2-7|-
TGTGCCAGCAGCTTAATGGTGTGGGGGCAGAGTAGCTACGAGCAGTACTTC
CASSLMVWGQSSYEQYF
>-|TRBV18|TRBJ2-7|-
TGTGCCAGCTCTCCCATTCCCGGGACCAACTACGAGCAGTACTTC
CASSPIPGTNYEQYF
>-|TRBV19|TRBJ2-3|-
TGTGCCACCGGGTTATCAGATACGCAGTATTTT
CATGLSDTQYF
>-|TRBV7-2|TRBJ2-7|-
TGTGCCAGCAGCTTAGTATTCGGGCCCAACGAGCAGTACTTC
CASSLVFGPNEQYF
>TRBD2|TRBV7-2|TRBJ2-1|-
TGTGCCAGCAGTTTAAGGGTAGGCGGGAGGGGACGAAACAATGAGCAGTTCTTC
CASSLRVGGRGRNNEQFF
>-|TRBV7-6|TRBJ2-1|-
TGTGCCAGCAGCACCCACCCCTCGGAGCAGTTCTTC
CASSTHPSEQFF
>-|TRBV9|TRBJ2-1|-
TGTGCCAGCAGCGTAGGCGAGAGCTCCTACAATGAGCAGTTCTTC
CASSVGESSYNEQFF
>-|TRBV28|TRBJ2-2|-
TGTGCCAGCAGGGTAGGAGCATCGGGTCGTCTAGGGGAGCTGTTTTTT
CASRVGASGRLGELFF
>-|TRBV28|TRBJ1-1|-
TGTGCCAGCATCCTCCCACAAGTTGAGGGGAACACTGAAGCTTTCTTT
CASILPQVEGNTEAFF
>TRBD2|TRBV5-1|TRBJ2-5|-
TGCGCCAGCAGCTTTACTAGCGGGAGTGGTCTTGAGACCCAGTACTTC
CASSFTSGSGLETQYF
>TRBD2|TRBV28|TRBJ2-2|-
TGTGCCAGCAGATCTCTATCGGGACTAGCGGGGGCCACCGGGGAGCTGTTTTTT
CASRSLSGLAGATGELFF
>-|TRBV18|TRBJ1-1|once
TGTGCCAGCTCACCCGGCAGTGAAGCTTTCTTT
CASSPGSEAFF
>-|TRBV7-2|TRBJ1-2|-
TGTGCCAGCAGCTTTCGGGAGAGTAACTATGGCTACACCTTC
CASSFRESNYGYTF
>TRBD1|TRBV5-1|TRBJ2-4|once
TGCGCCAGCAGCTTTGACCGGAGAACGGGACAGGAGGCCAAAAACATTCAGTACTTC
CASSFDRRTGQEAKNIQYF
>TRBD1|TRBV30|TRBJ2-7|once
TGTGCCTGGAGATTACAGTGGGACAGTGGGGACGAGCAGTACTTC
CAWRLQWDSGDEQYF
>-|TRBV4-3|TRBJ2-2|-
TGCGCCAGCAGCCAAAGCATTTCGCGCGCCGGGGAGCTGTTTTTT
CASSQSISRAGELFF
>-|TRBV2|TRBJ1-4|once
TGTGCCAGCAGTGTATACCCTGAAAAACTGTTTTTT
CASSVYPEKLFF
>TRBD1|TRBV5-1|TRBJ2-2|-
TGCGCCAGCACCTTGTCCAGGGGGCCGACCGGGGAGCTGTTTTTT
CASTLSRGPTGELFF
>-|TRBV6-5|TRBJ2-3|-
TGTGCCAGCAGTTATGGTGGAGGATCGCAGTATTTT
CASSYGGGSQYF
>-|TRBV27|TRBJ2-3|-
TGTGCCAGCAGTTTATCGGGCAGAACAGATACGCAGTATTTT
CASSLSGRTDTQYF
>TRBD2|TRBV5-4|TRBJ2-3|-
TGTGCCAGCAGCAGGCTGGCGGGAGGGCCCACAGATACGCAGTATTTT
CASSRLAGGPTDTQYF
>-|TRBV6-1|TRBJ2-2|once
TGTGCCACCGTCAGGGTAGGGAACACCGGGGAGCTGTTTTTT
CATVRVGNTGELFF
>TRBD2|TRBV29-1|TRBJ2-7|-
TGCAGCGTTGGGACTAGCGGGAGGACGGGTGAGCAGTACTTC
CSVGTSGRTGEQYF
>-|TRBV14|TRBJ2-2|-
TGTGCCAGCAGCCAAGCTTTCGGGGTGAACACCGGGGAGCTGTTTTTT
CASSQAFGVNTGELFF
>-|TRBV19|TRBJ1-2|-
TGTGCCAGTACCCCAGGGAGCAGGATCGGGGGCTACACCTTC
CASTPGSRIGGYTF
>-|TRBV29-1|TRBJ2-7|-
TGCAGCGTCGGCAGGCCCTACGAGCAGTACTTC
CSVGRPYEQYF
>-|TRBV11-2|TRBJ2-7|-
TGTGCCAGCAGCTTAACTCGGACACCCTACGAGCAGTACTTC
CASSLTRTPYEQYF
>-|TRBV15|TRBJ2-7|-
TGTGCCACCAGCAGAGGGGGCAGCTACGAGCAGTACTTC
CATSRGGSYEQYF
>-|TRBV6-5|TRBJ2-2|-
TGTGCCAGCAGAAGACAGGCGTCGAACACCGGGGAGCTGTTTTTT
CASRRQASNTGELFF
>TRBD1|TRBV29-1|TRBJ1-1|once
TGCAGCGTGGCGGGACAGAGGAACACTGAAGCTTTCTTT
CSVAGQRNTEAFF
>TRBD2|TRBV4-1|TRBJ2-1|-
TGCGCCAGCAGCCAAGAAGCTAGCGGTAGCTCCTACAATGAGCAGTTCTTC
CASSQEASGSSYNEQFF
>-|TRBV30|TRBJ1-5|-
TGTGCCTGGAGTGTACAGGCAGGGACCAATCAGCCCCAGCATTTT
CAWSVQAGTNQPQHF
>-|TRBV30|TRBJ2-5|-
TGTGCCTGGAGTAGTCGGGTCGCCGGGGAGACCCAGTACTTC
CAWSSRVAGETQYF
>-|TRBV11-2|TRBJ2-3|-
TGTGCCAGCAGCTTATCGCCGACATACACAGATACGCAGTATTTT
CASSLSPTYTDTQYF
>-|TRBV5-1|TRBJ2-5|-
TGCGCCAGCAGCTTGGTTCAGGGTGAAGAGACCCAGTACTTC
CASSLVQGEETQYF
>TRBD1|TRBV7-8|TRBJ2-4|-
TGTGCCAGCAGCTTTTCAGGACAGGCGAAAAACATTCAGTACTTC
CASSFSGQAKNIQYF
>TRBD2|TRBV5-1|TRBJ2-3|-
TGCGCCAGCAGCACCGGACTAGCGGGAGGGAGCACAGATACGCAGTATTTT
CASSTGLAGGSTDTQYF
>TRBD1|TRBV19|TRBJ2-7|-
TGTGCCAGTAGTCGACAGGGGGCCGGCGAGCAGTACTTC
CASSRQGAGEQYF
>-|TRBV5-4|TRBJ1-1|-
TGTGCCAGCAGCTCAACCGGGAACACTGAAGCTTTCTTT
CASSSTGNTEAFF
>-|TRBV6-1|TRBJ1-1|-
TGTGCCAGCAGTGAGAAGGGGGGCACTGAAGCTTTCTTT
CASSEKGGTEAFF
>TRBD1|TRBV29-1|TRBJ2-1|-
TGCAGCGTCGCGCCGGGACAGGGAGGGTTTGAGCAGTTCTTC
CSVAPGQGGFEQFF
>-|TRBV29-1|TRBJ2-5|-
TGCAGCGTTTTCGGGAAGGGAGAGACCCAGTACTTC
CSVFGKGETQYF
>TRBD1|TRBV9|TRBJ2-1|-
TGTGCCAGCAGCGTAGCAGGGGGCCTCCACAATGAGCAGTTCTTC
CASSVAGGLHNEQFF
>TRBD1|TRBV7-9|TRBJ2-2|-
TGTGCCAGCAGCGCCCCGGGGACAGTTCGCGGGGAGCTGTTTTTT
CASSAPGTVRGELFF
>TRBD1|TRBV7-2|TRBJ2-2|-
TGTGCCAGCAGAAGACAGGGGGCGGGGACCGGGGAGCTGTTTTTT
CASRRQGAGTGELFF
>-|TRBV28|TRBJ1-2|once
TGTGCCAGCAGTTTTCGGGGGCTGGCCTATGGCTACACCTTC
CASSFRGLAYGYTF
>TRBD1|TRBV6-1|TRBJ1-1|-
TGTGCCAGCAAACGGGGACAGACATACACTGAAGCTTTCTTT
CASKRGQTYTEAFF
>-|TRBV7-2|TRBJ2-7|-
TGTGCCAGCAGCTCATTTAGGGCCGGGTCCTACGAGCAGTACTTC
CASSSFRAGSYEQYF
>-|TRBV28|TRBJ2-1|-
TGTGCCAGCAGTTCGTCCGGACTCCGCAATGAGCAGTTCTTC
CASSSSGLRNEQFF
>-|TRBV7-9|TRBJ2-7|-
TGTGCCAGCAGCTTGGTCGGATACGAGCAGTACTTC
CASSLVGYEQYF